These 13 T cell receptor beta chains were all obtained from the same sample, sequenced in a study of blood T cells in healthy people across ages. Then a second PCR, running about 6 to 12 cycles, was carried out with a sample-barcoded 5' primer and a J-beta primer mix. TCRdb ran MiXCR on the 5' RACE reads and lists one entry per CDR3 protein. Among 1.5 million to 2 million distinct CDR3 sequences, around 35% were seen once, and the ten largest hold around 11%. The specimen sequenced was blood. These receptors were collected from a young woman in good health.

The CDR3, as DNA: TGTGCCAGCAGTCAGGAAGCAGGCACCTCTGGCAGTGGCTACACCTTC. The encoded protein is CASSQEAGTSGSGYTF. The J gene is TRBJ1-2, the V gene TRBV6-2 or TRBV6-3; unclear D gene. Germline CDR1 MNHEY, CDR2 SVGEGT. V lost 5 bases, J lost 7 bases, and 23 bases lay in between. CDR3 length: 16 residues.

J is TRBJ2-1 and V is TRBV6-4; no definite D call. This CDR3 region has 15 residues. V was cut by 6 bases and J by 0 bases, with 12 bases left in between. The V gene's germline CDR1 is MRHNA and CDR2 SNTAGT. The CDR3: CASSRSAGSYNEQFF. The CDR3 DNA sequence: TGTGCCAGCAGCAGGTCGGCCGGCTCCTACAATGAGCAGTTCTTC.

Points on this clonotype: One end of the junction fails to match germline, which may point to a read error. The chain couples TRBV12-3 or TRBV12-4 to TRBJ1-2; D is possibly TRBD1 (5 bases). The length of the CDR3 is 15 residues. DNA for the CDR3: TGTGCCAGCAGTATACGGACAAGGGGAGACGATGGCTGCACCTTC. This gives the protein CASSIRTRGDDGCTF.

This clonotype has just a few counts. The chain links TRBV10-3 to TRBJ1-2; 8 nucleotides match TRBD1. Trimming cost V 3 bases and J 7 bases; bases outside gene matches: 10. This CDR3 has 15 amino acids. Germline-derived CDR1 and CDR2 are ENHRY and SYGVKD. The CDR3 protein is CAISDNDRGIGGYTF. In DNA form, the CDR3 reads TGTGCCATCAGTGATAATGACAGGGGTATCGGTGGCTACACCTTC.

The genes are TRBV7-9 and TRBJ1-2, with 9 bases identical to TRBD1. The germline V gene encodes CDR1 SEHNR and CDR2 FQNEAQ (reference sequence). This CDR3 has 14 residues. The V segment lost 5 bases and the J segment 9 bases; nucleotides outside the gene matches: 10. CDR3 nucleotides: TGTGCCAGCAGCCTAGAACAGGGGGCGAGCTGCTACACCTTC. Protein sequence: CASSLEQGASCYTF.

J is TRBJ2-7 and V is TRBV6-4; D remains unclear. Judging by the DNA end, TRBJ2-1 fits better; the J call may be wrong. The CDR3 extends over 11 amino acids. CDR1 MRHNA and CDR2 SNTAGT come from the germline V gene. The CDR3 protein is CASSDGYEQFF. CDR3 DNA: TGTGCCAGCAGTGACGGGTACGAGCAGTTCTTC.

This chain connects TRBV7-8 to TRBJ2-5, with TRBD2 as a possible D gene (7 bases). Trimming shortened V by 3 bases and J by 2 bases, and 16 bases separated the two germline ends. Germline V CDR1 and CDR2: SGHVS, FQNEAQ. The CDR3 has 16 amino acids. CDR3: CASSFGRAGTQETQYF. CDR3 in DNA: TGTGCCAGCAGCTTTGGGAGGGCGGGGACACAAGAGACCCAGTACTTC.

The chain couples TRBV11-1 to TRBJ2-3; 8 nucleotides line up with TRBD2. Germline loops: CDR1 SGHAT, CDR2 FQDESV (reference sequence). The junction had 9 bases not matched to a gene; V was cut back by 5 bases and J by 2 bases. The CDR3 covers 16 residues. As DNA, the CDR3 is TGTGCCAGCAGCCCCCAAATAGCGGGGATCACAGATACGCAGTATTTT. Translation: CASSPQIAGITDTQYF.

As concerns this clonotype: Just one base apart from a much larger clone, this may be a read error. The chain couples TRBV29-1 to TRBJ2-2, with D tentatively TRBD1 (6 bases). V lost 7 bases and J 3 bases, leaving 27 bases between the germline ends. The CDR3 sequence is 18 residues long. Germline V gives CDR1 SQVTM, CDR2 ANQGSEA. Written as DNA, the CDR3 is TGCAGCGCTGCCCCAGGGGCAGGTAGAAACGGGCACACCGGGGAGCTGTTTTTT. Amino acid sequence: CSAAPGAGRNGHTGELFF.

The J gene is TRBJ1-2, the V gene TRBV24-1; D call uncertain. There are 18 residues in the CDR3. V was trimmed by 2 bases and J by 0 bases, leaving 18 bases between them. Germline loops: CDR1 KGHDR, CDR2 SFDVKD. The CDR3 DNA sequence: TGTGCCACCAGTGATTCAGTGCGGGCTGGTAGTTCTAACTATGGCTACACCTTC. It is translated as CATSDSVRAGSSNYGYTF.

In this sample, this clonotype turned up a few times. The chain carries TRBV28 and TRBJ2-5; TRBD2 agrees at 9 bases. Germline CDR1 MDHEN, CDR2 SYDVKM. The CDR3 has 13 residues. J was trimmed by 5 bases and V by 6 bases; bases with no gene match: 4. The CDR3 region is CASRSGRWETQYF. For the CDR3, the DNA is TGTGCCAGCAGAAGCGGGAGGTGGGAGACCCAGTACTTC.

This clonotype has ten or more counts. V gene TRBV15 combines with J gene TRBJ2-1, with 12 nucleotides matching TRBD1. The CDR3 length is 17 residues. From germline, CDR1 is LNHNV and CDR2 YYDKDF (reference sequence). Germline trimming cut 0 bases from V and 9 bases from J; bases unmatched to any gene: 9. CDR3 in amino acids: CATSRDYRDRGLVEQFF. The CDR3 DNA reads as TGTGCCACCAGCAGAGACTACCGGGACAGGGGGCTGGTTGAGCAGTTCTTC.

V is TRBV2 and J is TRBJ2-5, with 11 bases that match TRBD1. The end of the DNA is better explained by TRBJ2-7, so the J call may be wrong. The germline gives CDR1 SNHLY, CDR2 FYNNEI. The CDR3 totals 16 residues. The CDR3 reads CASSAEGGQGGYEQYF. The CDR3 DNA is TGTGCCAGCAGTGCTGAGGGGGGACAGGGGGGATACGAGCAGTACTTC.